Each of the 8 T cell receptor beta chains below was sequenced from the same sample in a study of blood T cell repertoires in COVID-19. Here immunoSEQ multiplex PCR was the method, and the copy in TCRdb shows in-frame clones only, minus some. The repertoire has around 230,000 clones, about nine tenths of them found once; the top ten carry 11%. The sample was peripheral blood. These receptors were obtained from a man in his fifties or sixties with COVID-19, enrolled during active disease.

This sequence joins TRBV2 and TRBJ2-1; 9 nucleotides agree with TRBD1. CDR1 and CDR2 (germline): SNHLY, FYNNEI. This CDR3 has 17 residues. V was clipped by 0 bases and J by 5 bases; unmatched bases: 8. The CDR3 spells CASSEALTGGFDNEQFF. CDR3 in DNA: TGTGCCAGCAGTGAAGCGCTTACAGGGGGCTTCGACAATGAGCAGTTCTTC.

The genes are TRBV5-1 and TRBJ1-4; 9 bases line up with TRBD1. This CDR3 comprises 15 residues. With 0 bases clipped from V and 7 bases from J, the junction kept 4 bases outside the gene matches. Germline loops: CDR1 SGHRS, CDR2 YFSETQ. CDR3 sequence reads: CASSLVGQGSEKLFF. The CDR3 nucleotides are TGCGCCAGCAGCTTGGTGGGACAGGGTTCTGAAAAACTGTTTTTT.

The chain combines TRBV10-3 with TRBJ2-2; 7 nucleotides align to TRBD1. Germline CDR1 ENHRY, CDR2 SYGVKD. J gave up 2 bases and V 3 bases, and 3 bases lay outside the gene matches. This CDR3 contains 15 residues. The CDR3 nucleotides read TGTGCCATCAGTGAAAGGGGGCAAAACACCGGGGAGCTGTTTTTT. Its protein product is CAISERGQNTGELFF.

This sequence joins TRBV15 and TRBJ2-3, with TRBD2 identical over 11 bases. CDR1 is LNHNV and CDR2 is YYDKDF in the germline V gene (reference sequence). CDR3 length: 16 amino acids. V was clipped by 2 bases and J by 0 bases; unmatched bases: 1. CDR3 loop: CATSRLAGGSTDTQYF. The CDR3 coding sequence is TGTGCCACCAGCAGATTAGCGGGGGGGAGCACAGATACGCAGTATTTT. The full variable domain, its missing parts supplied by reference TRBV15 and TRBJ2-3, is DAMVIQNPRYQVTQFGKPVTLSCSQTLNHNVMYWYQQKSSQAPKLLFHYYDKDFNNEADTPDNFQSRRPNTSFCFLDIRSPGLGDTAMYLCATSRLAGGSTDTQYFGPGTRLTVL.

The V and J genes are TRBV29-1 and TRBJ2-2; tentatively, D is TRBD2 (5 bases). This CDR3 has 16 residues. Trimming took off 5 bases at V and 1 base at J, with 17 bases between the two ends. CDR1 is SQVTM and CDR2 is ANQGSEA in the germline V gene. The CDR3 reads CSVQRVRDGNTGELFF. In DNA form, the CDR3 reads TGCAGCGTTCAACGGGTGAGGGATGGGAACACCGGGGAGCTGTTTTTT.

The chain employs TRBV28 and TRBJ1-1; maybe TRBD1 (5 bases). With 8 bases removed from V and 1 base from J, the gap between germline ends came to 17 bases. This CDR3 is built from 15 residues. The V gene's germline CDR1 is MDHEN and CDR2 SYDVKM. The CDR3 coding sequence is TGTGCCAGCTCTCGTCGGGGGTTCGGGAACACTGAAGCTTTCTTT. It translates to CASSRRGFGNTEAFF.

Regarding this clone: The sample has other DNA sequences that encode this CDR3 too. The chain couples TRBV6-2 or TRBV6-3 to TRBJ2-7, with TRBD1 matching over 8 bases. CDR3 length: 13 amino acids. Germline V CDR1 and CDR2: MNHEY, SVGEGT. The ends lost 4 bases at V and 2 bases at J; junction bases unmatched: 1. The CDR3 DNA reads TGTGCCAGCAGTTTGACAGGGGCCTACGAGCAGTACTTC. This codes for CASSLTGAYEQYF.

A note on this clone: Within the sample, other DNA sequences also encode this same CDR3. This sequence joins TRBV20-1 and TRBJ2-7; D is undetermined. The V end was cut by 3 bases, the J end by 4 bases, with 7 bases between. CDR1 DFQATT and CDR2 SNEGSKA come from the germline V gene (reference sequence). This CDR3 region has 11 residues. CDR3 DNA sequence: TGCAGTGCTAGGTCCGGTTACGAGCAGTACTTC. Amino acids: CSARSGYEQYF.